This T cell receptor beta chain was captured in a study of control samples from healthy donors and cancer patients. Libraries were prepared by immunoSEQ multiplex PCR; TCRdb keeps only in-frame clonotypes and omits some of them. Here the sample spans fewer than 85,000 clones, 75% to 95% being singletons. The material sequenced was blood. The origin of this receptor is a man aged 25 to 40 in good health.

DNA for the CDR3: TGCGCCAGCAGTTTCAGGGCAGACAATGAGCAGTTCTTC. Translating it yields CASSFRADNEQFF. This chain joins TRBV5-1 and TRBJ2-1; the D gene is possibly TRBD1 (5 bases). CDR1 and CDR2 from the germline V gene are SGHRS and YFSETQ. This CDR3 is built from 13 residues. Trimming left V 5 bases short and J 5 bases short, with 11 bases between.